This T cell receptor beta chain is drawn from a study of naive and memory T cell subsets. This clonotype has a handful of counts. The antigen is not known. An oligonucleotide containing a UMI was ligated to the 3' end of TCR cDNA. Adult healthy volunteers gave 2.5 ml peripheral blood for whole-blood RNA. Amplification of ligated cDNA took four PCR rounds with SP2 and nested alpha and beta constant primers. TCRdb reprocessed the 5' RACE reads with MiXCR, giving one entry per CDR3 protein. This sample has 50,000 to 60,000 distinct CDR3 sequences, with about 8.3% found just once. The study, taken as a whole, reports: The RNA method is potentially sensitive to activation and differentiation changes.

Germline CDR1 and CDR2: SGHRS and YFSETQ. V was cut by 0 bases and J by 5 bases, with 11 bases left in between. CDR3 length: 15 residues. The chain is built from TRBV5-1 and TRBJ2-2; D not certain. This sequence was found in a female donor in good health. DNA for the CDR3: TGCGCCAGCAGCTTGGATATAAAGGGAACCGGGGAGCTGTTTTTT. Protein product: CASSLDIKGTGELFF.